This T cell receptor (beta chain) was documented in a study of cytomegalovirus exposure and HLA in healthy donors. J was trimmed by 9 bases and V by 5 bases; bases with no gene match: 8. The CDR3 has 14 residues. Germline loops: CDR1 LNHDA, CDR2 SQIVND (reference sequence). This clone was found once. Produced via immunoSEQ multiplex PCR; TCRdb's table is partial and in-frame only. The repertoire holds about 130,000 clones, with 80% to 90% as singletons. Sequencing used PBMCs. The chain joins TRBV19 to TRBJ1-5, with 9 bases aligning to TRBD1. The TCR sequence derives from a woman aged 18-35 years in good health and CMV-seropositive. The CDR3 protein is CASSPGQGTVPQHF. DNA for the CDR3: TGTGCCAGTAGTCCCGGACAGGGGACGGTGCCCCAGCATTTT.